Presented here are 25 T cell receptor beta chains from one specimen sequenced in a study of T-cell reconstitution after alpha-beta-depleted transplantation in children. TCRbeta library preparation incorporated unique molecular identifiers. TCRdb re-derived calls from the PCR reads in MiXCR, one entry per CDR3 protein. The top ten clones hold over 25% of a sample with around 960,000 distinct CDR3 sequences, 25% to 35% of them seen once. Sequenced here: PBMCs, mostly from graft donor cells, sampled 360 days after TCRalphabeta/CD19-depleted stem cell transplant. The receptor set was obtained from a boy in the first two years of life who had a stem cell transplant for SCID, so the T cells may come from the graft donor.

The chain uses TRBV29-1 and TRBJ2-7, with D possibly being TRBD1 or TRBD2 (5 bases each). This CDR3 is built from 13 residues. The ends were cut back, 4 bases at V and 3 bases at J, with 13 bases in the middle. Germline loops: CDR1 SQVTM, CDR2 ANQGSEA. CDR3 in amino acids: CSVGDPPVYEQYF. For the CDR3, the DNA is TGCAGCGTTGGGGACCCCCCCGTCTACGAGCAGTACTTC.

This clonotype was observed a handful of times. This rearrangement joins TRBV7-2 to TRBJ2-3, with D maybe TRBD2 (6 bases). V lost 5 bases and J 5 bases, leaving 17 bases between the germline ends. This CDR3 is built from 15 residues. CDR1 and CDR2 (germline): SGHTA, FQGNSA. CDR3 sequence (DNA): TGTGCCAGCAGCCCCCCACTAGGGAGGAGAGATACGCAGTATTTT. As protein: CASSPPLGRRDTQYF.

The chain combines TRBV15 with TRBJ1-2, with a tentative D call TRBD1 (6 bases). This CDR3 comprises 12 residues. From germline, CDR1 is LNHNV and CDR2 YYDKDF (reference sequence). V was clipped by 9 bases and J by 0 bases, with 8 bases between them. CDR3: CATSGANYGYTF. CDR3 DNA sequence: TGTGCCACATCAGGGGCTAACTATGGCTACACCTTC.

V usage is TRBV5-4 and J usage is TRBJ2-4; perhaps TRBD1 as D (6 bases). V was trimmed by 1 base and J by 0 bases, leaving 20 bases between them. Germline CDR1 SGHNT, CDR2 YYREEE (reference sequence). The CDR3 extends over 19 amino acids. The CDR3 is CASSLSHASGERAKNIQYF. The CDR3 DNA reads as TGTGCCAGCAGCTTGTCACACGCATCAGGGGAGAGAGCCAAAAACATTCAGTACTTC.

This clonotype appeared a single time. One end of the junction is discordant with germline, which a read error may explain. The J gene is TRBJ2-3, the V gene TRBV2; 8 bases line up with TRBD2. The germline CDR1 and CDR2 sequences are SNHLY and FYNNEI. The CDR3 spans 17 residues. The CDR3 spells CASNELAEGPLVDTQYF. CDR3 nucleotide sequence: TGTGCCAGCAATGAACTAGCGGAAGGCCCCCTCGTGGATACGCAGTATTTT.

This clonotype was counted a few times. The chain couples TRBV29-1 to TRBJ2-5, with D perhaps being TRBD1 or TRBD2 (5 bases each). Trimming removed 7 bases at V and 3 bases at J, with 15 bases between. Germline CDR1 reads SQVTM; CDR2 reads ANQGSEA. This CDR3 is 13 amino acids long. CDR3 amino acids: CSARDPIKETQYF. In DNA, the CDR3 is TGCAGCGCCCGGGACCCCATCAAAGAGACCCAGTACTTC.

The chain combines TRBV5-5 with TRBJ2-7; the D gene is possibly TRBD2 (5 bases). This CDR3 has 14 amino acids. Trimming cost V 3 bases and J 5 bases, with 15 bases left between them. Germline lookup yields CDR1 SGHKS and CDR2 YYEKEE (reference sequence). The CDR3 protein is CASSYEGKVHEQYF. The CDR3 region has the DNA TGTGCCAGCAGCTATGAGGGAAAAGTCCACGAGCAGTACTTC.

The chain employs TRBV3-1 and TRBJ2-7; the D gene is possibly TRBD2 (5 bases). Between the trimmed V and J ends, which lost 3 bases and 4 bases, there was a span of 25 bases. CDR1 is LGHDT, CDR2 YNNKEL, per germline (reference sequence). The length of the CDR3 is 18 residues. DNA of the CDR3: TGTGCCAGCAGCCATCAGCTTGGAGGCGACAAAAGCCGTTACGAGCAGTACTTC. It encodes CASSHQLGGDKSRYEQYF.

The chain employs TRBV4-1 and TRBJ2-7; TRBD2 matches at 11 bases. Losses at the gene ends were 4 bases for V and 3 bases for J; bases not matched to a gene: 5. The CDR3 consists of 15 residues. CDR1 is MGHRA and CDR2 is YSYEKL in the germline V gene. The CDR3 DNA sequence: TGCGCCAGCAGCCCGACTAGCGGGACTGGCTACGAGCAGTACTTC. This sequence encodes CASSPTSGTGYEQYF.

This sequence joins TRBV7-9 and TRBJ2-7, with TRBD1 as a possible D gene (6 bases). The CDR3 is 13 residues long. V was pared by 3 bases and J by 5 bases, with 11 bases between. Germline CDR1 SEHNR, CDR2 FQNEAQ (reference sequence). The CDR3 loop is CASSFTGSDEQYF. The DNA for the CDR3 is TGTGCCAGCAGCTTCACAGGGTCCGACGAGCAGTACTTC. Together with reference TRBV7-9 and TRBJ2-7, the CDR3 gives the full variable domain: DTGVSQNPRHKITKRGQNVTFRCDPISEHNRLYWYRQTLGQGPEFLTYFQNEAQLEKSRLLSDRFSAERPKGSFSTLEIQRTEQGDSAMYLCASSFTGSDEQYFGPGTRLTVT.

This clonotype was found many times. The V call is TRBV12-3 or TRBV12-4, the J call TRBJ1-1; a weak D match, TRBD1 (5 bases). V dropped 6 bases and J dropped 1 base, with 12 bases sitting between them. This CDR3 comprises 14 residues. The CDR3 bases are TGTGCCAGCAGCTTACTAACAGGGAACACTGAAGCTTTCTTT. Translating it yields CASSLLTGNTEAFF.

This clonotype has more than one count but fewer than ten. As DNA, the CDR3 is TGCGCCACCTCCGGATCTGGCGGCACAGATACGCAGTATTTT. Translation: CATSGSGGTDTQYF. The chain couples TRBV5-1 to TRBJ2-3, with D unresolved. CDR3 length: 14 amino acids. Germline CDR1 SGHRS, CDR2 YFSETQ. Trimming cost V 9 bases and J 1 base, with 15 bases left between them.

The chain uses TRBV28 and TRBJ2-7, with a tentative D call TRBD1 (6 bases). V lost 5 bases and J lost 7, with 21 bases in between. Germline V lookup: CDR1 MDHEN, CDR2 SYDVKM. The CDR3 runs 15 residues. CDR3: CASSHKTGLSPEQYF. Written as DNA, the CDR3 is TGTGCCAGCAGTCACAAGACAGGCCTTTCCCCTGAGCAGTACTTC. Using reference TRBV28 and TRBJ2-7 for the parts outside the CDR3, the full variable domain is DVKVTQSSRYLVKRTGEKVFLECVQDMDHENMFWYRQDPGLGLRLIYFSYDVKMKEKGDIPEGYSVSREKKERFSLILESASTNQTSMYLCASSHKTGLSPEQYFGPGTRLTVT.

This clonotype has more than one count but fewer than ten. V is TRBV7-2 and J is TRBJ2-1; 9 positions match TRBD2. The V gene's germline CDR1 is SGHTA and CDR2 FQGNSA. This CDR3 has 16 residues. V lost 4 bases and J lost 0; bases outside the gene matches: 4. The CDR3 sequence: CASSSSGVLSYNEQFF. Here the CDR3 DNA reads TGTGCCAGCAGCTCTAGCGGGGTTCTCTCCTACAATGAGCAGTTCTTC.

J is TRBJ2-4 and V is TRBV4-2, with TRBD1 matching 7 bases. The J segment lost 0 bases and the V segment lost 0 bases, leaving 14 bases of the junction unmatched. The CDR3 extends over 20 amino acids. The germline CDR1 and CDR2 sequences are LGHNA and YNFKEQ. The CDR3 loop reads CASSQDQGRGTRLAKNIQYF. Here the CDR3 DNA reads TGTGCCAGCAGCCAAGATCAGGGCAGGGGGACCCGGCTAGCCAAAAACATTCAGTACTTC.

The chain is built from TRBV6-5 and TRBJ2-5; D is undetermined. Trimming left V 2 bases short and J 2 bases short, with 12 bases between. This CDR3 comprises 15 residues. Germline values: CDR1 MNHEY, CDR2 SVGAGI. Here the CDR3 reads CASSYPDAEQETQYF. The DNA of the CDR3 is TGTGCCAGCAGTTACCCGGACGCCGAACAAGAGACCCAGTACTTC.

This clonotype was detected only a few times. This rearrangement joins TRBV20-1 to TRBJ2-5, with 8 bases that match TRBD1. V lost 4 bases and J lost 3; bases outside the gene matches: 10. The CDR3 totals 15 residues. In germline, CDR1 is DFQATT, CDR2 SNEGSKA (reference sequence). CDR3 DNA: TGCAGTGCTAAAGATGACAGGGGCCGCGAAGAGACCCAGTACTTC. Its translation: CSAKDDRGREETQYF.

This chain links TRBV4-1 with TRBJ2-1; D possibly corresponds to TRBD2 (5 bases). Trimming removed 2 bases at V and 12 bases at J, with 20 bases between. Germline CDR1 and CDR2: MGHRA and YSYEKL. The CDR3 has 15 residues. The CDR3 sequence: CASSQTHSGDLGQFF. The CDR3 DNA is TGCGCCAGCAGCCAAACCCATTCCGGGGATCTTGGGCAGTTCTTC.

Remarks on this clonotype: The junction departs from germline at one end; a sequencing error may be responsible. The chain uses TRBV12-3 or TRBV12-4 and TRBJ1-1, with 7 positions matching TRBD1. CDR3 length equals 10 residues. Here the CDR3 DNA reads TGTGCCAGCAGCTCGCTCTGGACAGGTTTT. Protein sequence: CASSSLWTGF.

The DNA of the CDR3 is TGTGCCAGCAGTTTAAGGATGAACTATGGCTACACCTTC. Translating it yields CASSLRMNYGYTF. V is TRBV12-3 or TRBV12-4 and J is TRBJ1-2; no reliable D call. V shed 2 bases and J shed 2 bases, with 6 bases lying between them. The CDR3 runs to 13 residues.

This clonotype was seen more than once but under ten times. The CDR3 reads CASSPGGLLAGRYEQYF. Here the CDR3 DNA reads TGCGCCAGCAGCCCGGGAGGATTACTAGCGGGGCGCTACGAGCAGTACTTC. This chain uses TRBV5-1 with TRBJ2-7; the match to TRBD2 covers 10 bases. Germline V gene sequence: CDR1 SGHRS, CDR2 YFSETQ. The CDR3 has 17 amino acids. The J segment lost 3 bases and the V segment lost 4 bases, leaving 13 bases of the junction unmatched.

The chain carries TRBV5-1 and TRBJ2-7, with D unclear. The CDR3 sequence is 13 residues long. Germline V gives CDR1 SGHRS, CDR2 YFSETQ. V was trimmed by 7 bases and J by 7 bases, leaving 18 bases between them. The CDR3 loop reads CASSWGITSEQYF. CDR3 coding DNA: TGCGCCAGCTCTTGGGGAATAACCTCAGAGCAGTACTTC.

This clonotype was observed a few times. This sequence joins TRBV6-5 and TRBJ2-7, with D possibly called TRBD1 or TRBD2 (7 bases each). This CDR3 contains 17 residues. CDR1 is MNHEY and CDR2 is SVGAGI in the germline V gene. V lost 2 bases, J lost 0 bases, and 17 bases lay in between. CDR3 coding DNA: TGTGCCAGCAGTTACCGGGCAGGGGGAGGGACCTCCTACGAGCAGTACTTC. This translates into CASSYRAGGGTSYEQYF.

The chain employs TRBV10-3 and TRBJ1-2; D unresolved. With 0 bases removed from V and 2 bases from J, the gap between germline ends came to 10 bases. The germline V gene encodes CDR1 ENHRY and CDR2 SYGVKD. The CDR3 extends over 15 amino acids. CDR3 sequence reads: CAISESSARNYGYTF. CDR3 nucleotides: TGTGCCATCAGTGAGTCATCTGCGCGGAACTATGGCTACACCTTC.

The chain has TRBV10-3 and TRBJ2-5; D is perhaps TRBD1 or TRBD2 (6 bases each). Germline lookup yields CDR1 ENHRY and CDR2 SYGVKD. The CDR3 is 16 residues long. Trimming removed 8 bases from V and 4 bases from J, with 23 bases in between. The CDR3 here is CAISNLGGALGETQYF. CDR3 coding DNA: TGTGCCATCTCAAATTTGGGGGGCGCCTTAGGAGAGACCCAGTACTTC.